Listed below are T cell receptor beta chains from one sample, sequenced in a study of Graves' ophthalmopathy and Graves' hyperthyroidism. TCRdb redid the calling of the multiplex PCR reads with MiXCR, one entry per CDR3 protein. The profile covers hundreds of thousands of distinct CDR3 sequences, with approximately 39% appearing a single time and under 3.5% taken by the ten largest. The sample consisted of peripheral blood. The receptors shown here come from an adult man with Graves' ophthalmopathy. CDR3s include the opening cysteine and the closing phenylalanine or tryptophan. The order of the fields is D gene, V gene, clone size, J gene, CDR3 protein, CDR3 DNA. A D gene is named only where the DNA matches it firmly. Clone sizes are given selectively: once, few, many, or a class where the clone is expanded.

D gene: -
V gene: TRBV7-8
clone size: -
J gene: TRBJ1-5
CDR3 protein: CASSLRETEMHF
CDR3 DNA: TGTGCCAGCAGCTTAAGAGAAACAGAAATGCATTTT

D gene: -
V gene: TRBV29-1
clone size: many
J gene: TRBJ1-3
CDR3 protein: CSAGGSGNTIYF
CDR3 DNA: TGCAGCGCGGGGGGCTCTGGAAACACCATATATTTT

D gene: -
V gene: TRBV10-3
clone size: many
J gene: TRBJ2-7
CDR3 protein: CAISEARQSYEQYF
CDR3 DNA: TGTGCCATCAGTGAGGCGAGACAGTCCTACGAGCAGTACTTC

D gene: -
V gene: TRBV7-8
clone size: many
J gene: TRBJ1-5
CDR3 protein: CASSGLIASPQHF
CDR3 DNA: TGTGCCAGCAGCGGATTAATAGCTTCGCCCCAGCATTTT

D gene: TRBD2
V gene: TRBV7-2
clone size: many
J gene: TRBJ2-7
CDR3 protein: CASSWGLVIYEQYF
CDR3 DNA: TGTGCCAGCAGCTGGGGACTAGTCATCTACGAGCAGTACTTC

D gene: TRBD2
V gene: TRBV13
clone size: few
J gene: TRBJ2-7
CDR3 protein: CASSPSGSPNEQYF
CDR3 DNA: TGTGCCAGCAGTCCTAGCGGGAGTCCCAACGAGCAGTACTTC

D gene: TRBD1
V gene: TRBV7-6
clone size: -
J gene: TRBJ1-5
CDR3 protein: CASSPRQGSYEHF
CDR3 DNA: TGTGCCAGCAGCCCACGACAGGGATCCTACGAGCATTTT

D gene: -
V gene: TRBV27
clone size: few
J gene: TRBJ2-7
CDR3 protein: CASGMAISYEQYF
CDR3 DNA: TGTGCCAGCGGGATGGCGATCTCCTACGAGCAGTACTTC

D gene: TRBD1
V gene: TRBV6-6
clone size: many
J gene: TRBJ1-2
CDR3 protein: CASSSYGAGGYGYTF
CDR3 DNA: TGTGCCAGCAGTTCCTACGGAGCAGGGGGTTATGGCTACACCTTC

D gene: -
V gene: TRBV5-1
clone size: many
J gene: TRBJ2-5
CDR3 protein: CASSGFGSQETQYF
CDR3 DNA: TGCGCCAGCAGCGGGTTCGGGAGCCAAGAGACCCAGTACTTC

D gene: -
V gene: TRBV29-1
clone size: few
J gene: TRBJ2-3
CDR3 protein: CSVERTSTDTQYF
CDR3 DNA: TGCAGCGTTGAAAGGACCAGCACAGATACGCAGTATTTT

D gene: -
V gene: TRBV5-8
clone size: -
J gene: TRBJ2-7
CDR3 protein: CASSPKGAIRHEQYF
CDR3 DNA: TGTGCCAGCAGCCCCAAGGGAGCTATCAGGCACGAGCAGTACTTC

D gene: TRBD1
V gene: TRBV7-6
clone size: -
J gene: TRBJ1-1
CDR3 protein: CASSLASGTGPTEAFF
CDR3 DNA: TGTGCCAGCAGCTTAGCGTCCGGGACAGGCCCCACTGAAGCTTTCTTT

D gene: -
V gene: TRBV7-9
clone size: once
J gene: TRBJ2-5
CDR3 protein: CASSLEGAQYF
CDR3 DNA: TGTGCCAGCAGCCTGGAGGGGGCCCAATACTTC

D gene: -
V gene: TRBV24-1
clone size: many
J gene: TRBJ2-5
CDR3 protein: CATSDSQGMETQYF
CDR3 DNA: TGTGCCACCAGTGATTCCCAGGGGATGGAGACCCAGTACTTC

D gene: -
V gene: TRBV6-6
clone size: many
J gene: TRBJ2-5
CDR3 protein: CASSYVGGETQYF
CDR3 DNA: TGTGCCAGCAGTTACGTCGGAGGGGAGACCCAGTACTTC

D gene: -
V gene: TRBV7-9
clone size: many
J gene: TRBJ2-7
CDR3 protein: CASSLQGGEQYF
CDR3 DNA: TGTGCCAGCAGCTTGCAGGGGGGCGAGCAGTACTTC

D gene: TRBD2
V gene: TRBV20-1
clone size: -
J gene: TRBJ2-5
CDR3 protein: CSTRGTSGRETQYF
CDR3 DNA: TGCAGTACTAGAGGGACCAGCGGGAGAGAGACCCAGTACTTC

D gene: -
V gene: TRBV30
clone size: -
J gene: TRBJ2-5
CDR3 protein: CAWTGALQETQYF
CDR3 DNA: TGTGCCTGGACAGGGGCCCTCCAAGAGACCCAGTACTTC

D gene: -
V gene: TRBV5-1
clone size: many
J gene: TRBJ2-7
CDR3 protein: CASSLSLDYEQYF
CDR3 DNA: TGCGCCAGCAGCCTTTCTCTGGACTACGAGCAGTACTTC

D gene: -
V gene: TRBV2
clone size: few
J gene: TRBJ2-7
CDR3 protein: CASSQGTSRAEQYF
CDR3 DNA: TGTGCCAGCAGCCAAGGCACTAGCCGGGCCGAGCAGTACTTC

D gene: TRBD1
V gene: TRBV9
clone size: -
J gene: TRBJ2-7
CDR3 protein: CASSPRDRSSDYEQYF
CDR3 DNA: TGTGCCAGCAGCCCCCGGGACAGATCGTCCGACTACGAGCAGTACTTC

D gene: -
V gene: TRBV12-3/TRBV12-4
clone size: many
J gene: TRBJ1-1
CDR3 protein: CASSLQASPPTEAFF
CDR3 DNA: TGTGCCAGCAGTTTACAGGCCTCGCCACCGACTGAAGCTTTCTTT

D gene: TRBD1
V gene: TRBV7-9
clone size: many
J gene: TRBJ1-2
CDR3 protein: CASSLAADRGPIYGYTF
CDR3 DNA: TGTGCCAGCAGCTTAGCGGCAGACAGGGGGCCCATCTATGGCTACACCTTC

D gene: TRBD1
V gene: TRBV9
clone size: few
J gene: TRBJ2-2
CDR3 protein: CASSLPGQGGAGELFF
CDR3 DNA: TGTGCCAGCAGCCTTCCGGGACAGGGAGGAGCCGGGGAGCTGTTTTTT

D gene: -
V gene: TRBV7-9
clone size: many
J gene: TRBJ2-7
CDR3 protein: CASSLNGREQYF
CDR3 DNA: TGTGCCAGCAGCTTAAATGGTCGCGAGCAGTACTTC

D gene: -
V gene: TRBV5-1
clone size: few
J gene: TRBJ1-2
CDR3 protein: CASSLGRGPGGYTF
CDR3 DNA: TGCGCCAGCAGCTTGGGGCGGGGTCCCGGAGGCTACACCTTC

D gene: -
V gene: TRBV30
clone size: -
J gene: TRBJ1-6
CDR3 protein: CAWSVPGRFLHF
CDR3 DNA: TGTGCCTGGAGTGTTCCGGGCCGATTCCTCCACTTT

D gene: TRBD1
V gene: TRBV5-4
clone size: -
J gene: TRBJ2-2
CDR3 protein: CASSLVTRDSGELFF
CDR3 DNA: TGTGCCAGCAGCTTGGTCACGAGGGACAGCGGGGAGCTGTTTTTT

D gene: -
V gene: TRBV7-2
clone size: -
J gene: TRBJ1-1
CDR3 protein: CASSQVGASTEAFF
CDR3 DNA: TGTGCCAGCAGCCAAGTGGGGGCAAGCACTGAAGCTTTCTTT

D gene: TRBD2
V gene: TRBV4-1
clone size: -
J gene: TRBJ2-7
CDR3 protein: CASSQLKGLAFFEQYF
CDR3 DNA: TGCGCCAGCAGCCAACTCAAGGGACTAGCGTTTTTCGAGCAGTACTTC

D gene: -
V gene: TRBV24-1
clone size: -
J gene: TRBJ1-4
CDR3 protein: CATSGEKLFF
CDR3 DNA: TGTGCCACCAGTGGCGAAAAACTGTTTTTT

D gene: -
V gene: TRBV6-1
clone size: -
J gene: TRBJ1-2
CDR3 protein: CASSDTGIDYGYTF
CDR3 DNA: TGTGCCAGCAGTGACACAGGGATAGACTATGGCTACACCTTC

D gene: -
V gene: TRBV24-1
clone size: -
J gene: TRBJ1-5
CDR3 protein: CATKGNQPQHF
CDR3 DNA: TGTGCCACCAAGGGGAACCAGCCCCAGCATTTT

D gene: -
V gene: TRBV7-9
clone size: few
J gene: TRBJ1-1
CDR3 protein: CASSQARPLHENTEAFF
CDR3 DNA: TGTGCCAGCAGCCAGGCCCGGCCCCTTCATGAGAACACTGAAGCTTTCTTT

D gene: -
V gene: TRBV25-1
clone size: -
J gene: TRBJ2-3
CDR3 protein: CASSVEGGRADTQYF
CDR3 DNA: TGTGCCAGCAGCGTAGAGGGGGGCCGCGCAGATACGCAGTATTTT

D gene: TRBD1
V gene: TRBV2
clone size: -
J gene: TRBJ1-6
CDR3 protein: CASSKAGQEANSPLHF
CDR3 DNA: TGTGCCAGCAGCAAGGCCGGACAGGAGGCCAATTCACCACTCCACTTT

D gene: -
V gene: TRBV6-6
clone size: few
J gene: TRBJ2-6
CDR3 protein: CASSYFSGSTVLTF
CDR3 DNA: TGTGCCAGCAGTTACTTCTCGGGTTCTACCGTCCTGACTTTC

D gene: -
V gene: TRBV25-1
clone size: -
J gene: TRBJ2-5
CDR3 protein: CASLVATSQETQYF
CDR3 DNA: TGTGCCAGCTTAGTCGCGACATCACAAGAGACCCAGTACTTC

D gene: -
V gene: TRBV20-1
clone size: many
J gene: TRBJ1-2
CDR3 protein: CSATQDRYGYTF
CDR3 DNA: TGCAGTGCTACGCAGGACCGCTATGGCTACACCTTC

D gene: -
V gene: TRBV12-3/TRBV12-4
clone size: few
J gene: TRBJ1-6
CDR3 protein: CASRETKGYNSPLHF
CDR3 DNA: TGTGCCAGCAGGGAGACAAAGGGGTATAATTCACCCCTCCACTTT

D gene: TRBD1
V gene: TRBV2
clone size: many
J gene: TRBJ1-5
CDR3 protein: CASTETGDSNQPQHF
CDR3 DNA: TGTGCCAGCACCGAGACAGGGGATAGCAATCAGCCCCAGCATTTT

D gene: TRBD1
V gene: TRBV12-3/TRBV12-4
clone size: -
J gene: TRBJ2-7
CDR3 protein: CASSNLGQGVYEQYF
CDR3 DNA: TGTGCCAGCAGTAACCTAGGACAGGGGGTCTACGAGCAGTACTTC

D gene: TRBD1
V gene: TRBV12-3/TRBV12-4
clone size: -
J gene: TRBJ1-1
CDR3 protein: CASSTGQGAFFFNTEAFF
CDR3 DNA: TGTGCCAGCAGTACGGGACAGGGGGCTTTCTTTTTCAACACTGAAGCTTTCTTT

D gene: TRBD1
V gene: TRBV19
clone size: many
J gene: TRBJ1-4
CDR3 protein: CASRRTGGSEKLFF
CDR3 DNA: TGTGCCAGTAGGAGGACAGGGGGCAGTGAAAAACTGTTTTTT

D gene: TRBD2
V gene: TRBV11-1
clone size: -
J gene: TRBJ2-5
CDR3 protein: CASSSVILAGAPVTQYF
CDR3 DNA: TGTGCCAGCAGCTCCGTTATCCTAGCGGGAGCCCCGGTGACCCAGTACTTC

D gene: -
V gene: TRBV29-1
clone size: many
J gene: TRBJ2-2
CDR3 protein: CSVGGDTGELFF
CDR3 DNA: TGCAGCGTTGGCGGAGACACCGGGGAGCTGTTTTTT